This T cell receptor beta chain comes out of a study of T cells in tuberculosis. Study details: T cells were selected with CD1B tetramers loaded with glucose monomycolate.

The CDR3 consists of 15 residues. In germline, CDR1 is SGHAT, CDR2 FQNNGV. J gave up 4 bases and V 4 bases, and 8 bases lay outside the gene matches. The time point denotes: new active TB diagnosis, blood taken before or within 7 days of starting treatment. Assay used: immunoSEQ multiplex PCR; TCRdb lists only in-frame clones, some missing. The table shows tens of thousands of clones, with approximately 86% occurring only once. This sample comprised PBMCs, obtained at tuberculosis diagnosis. The sequence was obtained from an adult with tuberculosis. This sequence joins TRBV11-2 and TRBJ1-2, with TRBD1 matching over 8 bases. CDR3 amino acids: CASSSVQGVVYGYTF. Here the CDR3 DNA reads TGTGCCAGCAGCTCTGTACAGGGGGTTGTCTATGGCTACACCTTC.